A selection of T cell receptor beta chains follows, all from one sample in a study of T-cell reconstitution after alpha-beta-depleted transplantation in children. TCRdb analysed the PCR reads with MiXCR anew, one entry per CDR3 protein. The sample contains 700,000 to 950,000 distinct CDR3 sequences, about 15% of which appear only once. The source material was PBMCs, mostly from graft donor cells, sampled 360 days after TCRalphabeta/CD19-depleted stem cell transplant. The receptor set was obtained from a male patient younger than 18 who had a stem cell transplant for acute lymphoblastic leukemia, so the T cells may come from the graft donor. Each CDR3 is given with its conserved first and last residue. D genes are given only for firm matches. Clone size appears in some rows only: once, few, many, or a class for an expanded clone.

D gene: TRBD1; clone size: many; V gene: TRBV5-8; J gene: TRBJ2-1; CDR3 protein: CASSSWTGRNEQFF; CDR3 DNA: TGTGCCAGCAGCTCCTGGACAGGGAGGAATGAGCAGTTCTTC
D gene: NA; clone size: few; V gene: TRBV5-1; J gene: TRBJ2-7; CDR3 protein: CASSSRAGNHEQYF; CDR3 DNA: TGCGCCAGCAGCTCCCGGGCAGGGAACCACGAGCAGTACTTC
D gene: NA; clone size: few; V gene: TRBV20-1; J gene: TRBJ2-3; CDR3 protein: CSARDPRTGTDTQYF; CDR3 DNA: TGCAGTGCTAGAGATCCCCGGACTGGAACAGATACGCAGTATTTT
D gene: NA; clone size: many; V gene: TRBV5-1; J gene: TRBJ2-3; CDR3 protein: CASSLIPNVADTQYF; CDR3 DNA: TGCGCCAGCAGCTTGATCCCGAATGTGGCAGATACGCAGTATTTT
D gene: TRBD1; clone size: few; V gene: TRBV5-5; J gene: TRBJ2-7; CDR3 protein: CASSLRTGGWYEQYF; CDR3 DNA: TGTGCCAGCAGCTTGAGGACAGGGGGTTGGTACGAGCAGTACTTC
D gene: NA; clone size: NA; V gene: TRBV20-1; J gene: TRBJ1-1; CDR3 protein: CSARYTAEAFF; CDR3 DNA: TGCAGTGCTAGATATACAGCGGAAGCTTTCTTT
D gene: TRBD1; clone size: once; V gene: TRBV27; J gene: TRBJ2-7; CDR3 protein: CAIPRAGGCSYEQYF; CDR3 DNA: TGTGCCATCCCAAGGGCAGGGGGCTGCTCCTACGAGCAGTACTTC
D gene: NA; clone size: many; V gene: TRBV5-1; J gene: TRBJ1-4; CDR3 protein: CASSRGGQAAIGKLFF; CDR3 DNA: TGCGCCAGCAGCAGGGGCGGGCAGGCCGCCATTGGAAAACTGTTTTTT
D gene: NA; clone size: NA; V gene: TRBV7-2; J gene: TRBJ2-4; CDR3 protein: CASSRSGLAKNIQYF; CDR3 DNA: TGTGCCAGCAGCCGTAGCGGCCTAGCCAAAAACATTCAGTACTTC
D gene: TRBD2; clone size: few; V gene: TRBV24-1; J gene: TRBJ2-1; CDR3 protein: CATSDRRGGLARIYNEQFF; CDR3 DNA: TGTGCCACCAGTGATCGTCGGGGGGGACTAGCGCGAATCTACAATGAGCAGTTCTTC
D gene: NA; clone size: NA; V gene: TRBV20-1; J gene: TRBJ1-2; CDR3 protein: CSAKTGLYGYTF; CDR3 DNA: TGCAGTGCTAAAACAGGACTCTATGGCTACACCTTC
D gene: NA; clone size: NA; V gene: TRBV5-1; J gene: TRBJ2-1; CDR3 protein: CASSLVQLKIGNEQFF; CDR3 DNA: TGCGCCAGCAGCTTGGTACAGCTCAAGATAGGCAATGAGCAGTTCTTC
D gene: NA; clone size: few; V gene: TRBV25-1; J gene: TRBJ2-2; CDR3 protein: CASSWKRRGGELFF; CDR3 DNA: TGTGCCAGCAGTTGGAAGAGGCGAGGCGGGGAGCTGTTTTTT
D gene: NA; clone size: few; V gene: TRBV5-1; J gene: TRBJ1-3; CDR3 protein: CASSLDPGDYGNTIYF; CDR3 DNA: TGCGCCAGCAGCTTGGATCCAGGGGACTATGGAAACACCATATATTTT
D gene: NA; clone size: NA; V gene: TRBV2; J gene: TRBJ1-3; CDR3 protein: CASSEIGVSGNTIYF; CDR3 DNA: TGTGCCAGCAGTGAAATCGGGGTATCCGGAAACACCATATATTTT
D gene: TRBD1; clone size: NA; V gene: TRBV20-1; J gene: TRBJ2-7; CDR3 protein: CSARDLSLVPTGTDIRSLYEQYF; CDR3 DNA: TGCAGTGCTAGAGATTTATCCTTAGTACCTACCGGGACAGACATCCGTTCCCTTTACGAGCAGTACTTC
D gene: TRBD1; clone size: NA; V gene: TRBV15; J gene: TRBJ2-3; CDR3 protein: CATSRGRGQGYTDTQYF; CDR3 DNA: TGTGCCACCAGCAGAGGAAGGGGACAGGGCTACACAGATACGCAGTATTTT
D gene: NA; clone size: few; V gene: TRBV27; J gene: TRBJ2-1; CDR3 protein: CASSYDKYNEQFF; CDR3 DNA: TGTGCCAGCAGTTACGACAAATACAATGAGCAGTTCTTC
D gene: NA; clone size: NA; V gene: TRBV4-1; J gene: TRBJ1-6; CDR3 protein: CASSQDTTAVPSPLHF; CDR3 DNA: TGCGCCAGCAGCCAAGATACCACAGCCGTGCCTTCACCCCTCCACTTT
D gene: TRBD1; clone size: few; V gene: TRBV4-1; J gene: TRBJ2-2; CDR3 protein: CASSQDRDRGRGGELFF; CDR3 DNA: TGCGCCAGCAGCCAAGACCGGGACAGGGGGCGGGGAGGGGAGCTGTTTTTT
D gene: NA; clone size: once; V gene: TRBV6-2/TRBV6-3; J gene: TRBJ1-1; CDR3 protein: CASSYWAGIEAFF; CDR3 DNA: TGTGCCAGCAGTTACTGGGCAGGAATTGAAGCTTTCTTT
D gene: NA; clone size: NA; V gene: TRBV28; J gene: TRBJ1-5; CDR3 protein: CASSQYSNQPQHF; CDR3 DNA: TGTGCCAGCAGTCAGTATAGCAATCAGCCCCAGCATTTT
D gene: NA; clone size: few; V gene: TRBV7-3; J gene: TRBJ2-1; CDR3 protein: CASTSLDSGSSYNEQFF; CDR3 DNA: TGTGCCAGCACTTCCCTTGACTCGGGAAGCTCCTACAATGAGCAGTTCTTC
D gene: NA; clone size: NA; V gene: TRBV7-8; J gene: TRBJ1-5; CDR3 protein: CASSYGPFRSDQPQHF; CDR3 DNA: TGTGCCAGCAGCTATGGACCCTTCCGAAGCGATCAGCCCCAGCATTTT
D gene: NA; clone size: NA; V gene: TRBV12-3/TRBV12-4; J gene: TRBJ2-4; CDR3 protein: CAPPWRSKNIQYF; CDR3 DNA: TGTGCCCCCCCGTGGAGATCCAAAAACATTCAGTACTTC
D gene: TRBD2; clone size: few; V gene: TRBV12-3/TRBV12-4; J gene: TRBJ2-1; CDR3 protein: CASLSGKGGNEQFF; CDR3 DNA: TGTGCCAGCCTTAGCGGGAAGGGAGGCAATGAGCAGTTCTTC
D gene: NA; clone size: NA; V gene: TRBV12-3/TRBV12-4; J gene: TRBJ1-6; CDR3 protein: CASSRVLYNSPLHF; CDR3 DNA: TGTGCCAGCAGTCGGGTGCTGTATAATTCACCCCTCCACTTT